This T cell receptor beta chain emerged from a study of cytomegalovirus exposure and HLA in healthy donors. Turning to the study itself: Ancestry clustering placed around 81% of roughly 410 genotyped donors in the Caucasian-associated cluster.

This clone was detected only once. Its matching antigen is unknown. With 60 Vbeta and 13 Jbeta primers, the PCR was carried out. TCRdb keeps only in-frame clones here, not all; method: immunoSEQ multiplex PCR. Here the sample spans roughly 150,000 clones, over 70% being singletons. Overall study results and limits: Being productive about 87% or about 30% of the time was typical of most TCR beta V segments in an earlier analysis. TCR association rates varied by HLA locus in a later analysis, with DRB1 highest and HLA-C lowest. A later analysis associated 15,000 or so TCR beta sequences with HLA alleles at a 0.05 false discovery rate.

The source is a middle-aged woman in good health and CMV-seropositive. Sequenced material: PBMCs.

Written as DNA, the CDR3 is TGTGCCAGCAGTGAGGGCCGGGACAGGGCCCCAGATACGCAGTATTTT. It codes for CASSEGRDRAPDTQYF. This chain uses TRBV25-1 with TRBJ2-3; 9 bases fit TRBD1. The germline V gene has CDR1 MGHDK and CDR2 SYGVNS. With 3 bases clipped from V and 4 bases from J, the junction kept 8 bases outside the gene matches. The CDR3 is 16 amino acids.